This entry is about one T cell receptor (beta chain). Its antigen specificity is not known. Base qualities are missing; no much larger clone stands one base away. Using the deep immunoSEQ assay, multiplex PCR amplified TCR CDR3 regions from genomic DNA. Genomic DNA extracted from each cell subset was distributed evenly over all wells of several immunoSEQ 96-well plates, and each plate served as one replicate. For sorted subsets, around 0.2 ug genomic DNA, equal to about 30,000 T cell genomes, was loaded into each replicate PCR. Purified libraries were measured with a Qubit 3.0 fluorometer, size-checked on a Bioanalyzer 2100, and measured again with the KAPA Library Quantification kit. Every immunoSEQ 96-well plate was sequenced on a dedicated single-read 150-cycle Illumina NextSeq 550 flow cell. The original pipeline was this. Because the immunoSEQ output included only junctional sequences and no quality scores, the filtering could not be the same as the filtering used for full-length reads. Sequences were annotated with PyIR, a Python wrapper for IgBLAST v1.9, using IMGT germline references to assign V/J genes and CDR3. Reads were removed for weak V/J assignments (E-value above 1e-6), missing CDR3, stop codons, out-of-frame junctions, or ambiguous translated residues. V3J clonotypes were defined by identical inferred V gene, J gene, and CDR3 amino acid sequence. Percentage overlap between repertoires was computed as shared unique clonotypes divided by the size of the smaller repertoire. Richness of each repertoire was evaluated using RTK rarefaction, the Chao1 estimator, and Recon v2.1 estimates of unobserved clonotypes. Generation probabilities were computed with OLGA for all TCRbeta clonotypes obtained by the gDNA method from several donors. TCRdb took over this immuneACCESS table, retaining in-frame rearrangements with V and J assigned. Such tables are incomplete; in checked studies, under half of the missing clones stem from an unresolved V gene, and the remainder is unexplained. Clonal size and the V and J genes are those of that table, whereas D and trimming came from the DNA. The sample table lists about 120,000 clones, under 70% of them with a count of one. Of the sample, roughly a quarter is held by the ten largest clones.

Healthy HIV-negative adults with no recently reported acute infections or vaccinations were included as donors. All donors were Caucasian adults living in Nashville, Tennessee, USA. CD8 memory samples were composed of magnetically selected CD45RO+ cells combined with CCR7-negative CD45RA+ effector memory (TemRA) cells. After blood collection by leukapheresis, PBMCs were isolated using Ficoll-Histopaque density gradient centrifugation and then cryopreserved in the vapor phase of liquid nitrogen. Purity and quantity of every magnetically sorted T cell population were checked by analytical flow cytometry. Genomic DNA was isolated from each sorted fraction and quantified by UV absorbance on a Nanodrop 2000c. These data come from a study of shared clonotypes between healthy human individuals (dated by TCRdb to about 2020). About the study as a whole: The cohort included three men and a couple of women between 18 and 49 years of age. Leukapheresis yielded between about 0.9 and 10 billion PBMCs per donor. To estimate repertoire size and how much clonotypes are shared between individuals, the study performed deep sequencing of blood TCR repertoires from about 5 healthy adults. Per donor, three plates each were used for CD4 naive and CD4 memory, two for CD8 naive, and one for CD8 memory. To increase sequencing depth and limit assay-specific biases, different laboratories used diverse techniques to prepare libraries and sequence TCR repertoires. Results and caveats for the whole study, not just this receptor: Across a handful of donors, about 5.2% of naive CD4, approximately 3.6% of naive CD8, 2.3% of memory CD4, and about 0.4% of memory CD8 clonotypes were shared. The small number of donors limited the genetic and exposure-history diversity represented. Sampling was limited to blood, and TCR repertoires in tissue likely differ from TCR repertoires in blood. Pairwise subsampling led to the expectation that sequencing depth would affect the degree of clonotype sharing among donors. Compared with non-shared clonotypes, the clonotypes found in all four sorted-subset donors had higher generation probabilities. Rarefaction of sorted-subset datasets indicated incomplete sequencing despite the large sequencing depth. Larger estimated clonotype richness was generally found for naive subsets than for memory subsets.

Looking up the germline V gene (reference sequence) yields CDR1 LNHDA and CDR2 SQIVND. V loses 4 bases at its end and J loses 8 bases; junction bases beyond the gene matches: 13. Inclusive of the bounding cysteine and phenylalanine, the CDR3 is 15 residues long. Of the read, only the CDR3 DNA is kept; its 45 bases are in frame from base 1. This receptor was taken from a woman aged 30 to 39 in good health. The V and J genes are TRBV19 and TRBJ1-2, and 7 junction bases match TRBD1. Sequences were obtained from memory CD8+ T cells sorted from blood. This specimen's cell subset or site label, per the study, means: CD45RO+ cells pooled with CCR7-negative TemRA cells. The CDR3 protein sequence reads: CASSTLYRGRKGYTF. DNA sequence: TGTGCCAGTAGTACCCTATACAGGGGAAGAAAAGGCTACACCTTC.